The 16 T cell receptor beta chains given below trace back to one sample, sequenced in a study of T cell repertoires in cytomegalovirus infection. Antigens of these TCRs are unknown. In TCRdb, the reads were re-called with MiXCR into one record per CDR3 protein. The sample has 380,000 or so distinct CDR3 sequences, roughly 36% seen once; the top ten hold approximately 13%. Sequencing used cultured PBMCs, obtained from culture after CMV antigen stimulation. Receptors originate from a human donor in good health (CMV status not recorded). Some clones in this sample may be carry-over from other donors' samples.

This clonotype appeared a few times. CDR3 sequence: CSARGITGELFF. The CDR3 DNA sequence: TGCAGTGCTAGAGGAATCACCGGGGAGCTGTTTTTT. The gene calls are TRBV20-1 and TRBJ2-2; D is undetermined. CDR3 length: 12 amino acids. Germline loops: CDR1 DFQATT, CDR2 SNEGSKA (reference sequence). Trimming removed 1 base at V and 4 bases at J, with 4 bases between.

The V call is TRBV4-1, the J call TRBJ2-5; D not certain. CDR1 is MGHRA and CDR2 is YSYEKL in the germline V gene. Trimming removed 0 bases from V and 1 base from J, with 6 bases in between. The CDR3 contains 14 residues. CDR3 amino acids: CASSQEGAQETQYF. As DNA, the CDR3 is TGCGCCAGCAGCCAAGAGGGCGCCCAAGAGACCCAGTACTTC.

This chain links TRBV12-3 or TRBV12-4 with TRBJ1-5; the D gene is possibly TRBD1 (5 bases). This CDR3 contains 15 residues. V was trimmed by 0 bases and J by 4 bases, leaving 10 bases between them. CDR3 in DNA: TGTGCCAGCAGTTTAGCGATCGGGGGGAATCAGCCCCAGCATTTT. The encoded protein is CASSLAIGGNQPQHF.

This chain links TRBV4-1 with TRBJ2-1; 9 nucleotides match TRBD2. CDR1 is MGHRA, CDR2 YSYEKL, per germline. V was pared by 3 bases and J by 12 bases, with 9 bases of the junction left unmatched. This CDR3 is 14 amino acids long. The CDR3 nucleotides are TGCGCCAGCAGCCAGATAGCGGGAGCAGGTACGCAGTTCTTC. Residues: CASSQIAGAGTQFF.

The CDR3 DNA follows: TGCAGCGGAGGACAGAACCAAGAGACCCAGTACTTC. It specifies CSGGQNQETQYF. This chain uses TRBV29-1 with TRBJ2-5; TRBD1 might be the D (6 bases). Germline loops: CDR1 SQVTM, CDR2 ANQGSEA. V lost 7 bases and J 0 bases, leaving 9 bases between the germline ends. The length of the CDR3 is 12 residues.

The chain combines TRBV7-8 with TRBJ2-2; TRBD2 aligns across 8 bases. This CDR3 is built from 17 residues. Trimming removed 1 base from V and 0 bases from J; junction bases left unmatched: 4. In germline, CDR1 is SGHVS, CDR2 FQNEAQ. Here the CDR3 reads CASSLGPGLANTGELFF. The CDR3 bases are TGTGCCAGCAGCTTAGGGCCGGGACTAGCGAACACCGGGGAGCTGTTTTTT. Variable domain in full (rest from reference TRBV7-8 and TRBJ2-2): GAGVSQSPRYKVAKRGQDVALRCDPISGHVSLFWYQQALGQGPEFLTYFQNEAQLDKSGLPSDRFFAERPEGSVSTLKIQRTQQEDSAVYLCASSLGPGLANTGELFFGEGSRLTVL.

Only a few counts were recorded for this clonotype. This chain connects TRBV19 to TRBJ1-2, with D perhaps matching TRBD1 (6 bases). V was pared by 7 bases and J by 4 bases, with 10 bases between. The V gene's germline CDR1 is LNHDA and CDR2 SQIVND (reference sequence). CDR3 length: 12 residues. The CDR3 region has the DNA TGTGCCAGTATCAGGGGAGGCTATGGCTACACCTTC. Translating gives CASIRGGYGYTF.

This chain links TRBV4-3 with TRBJ2-1; possible D gene TRBD1, 6 bases. Trimming pared 3 bases from V and 5 bases from J, leaving 11 bases between. The CDR3 has 14 amino acids. Germline V lookup: CDR1 LGHNA, CDR2 YSLEER. The CDR3 loop is CASSHGTHHNEQFF. The CDR3 DNA sequence: TGCGCCAGCAGCCATGGGACACACCACAATGAGCAGTTCTTC.

V usage is TRBV11-1 and J usage is TRBJ2-1, with 9 bases that match TRBD1. The CDR3 is made up of 16 amino acids. Germline values: CDR1 SGHAT, CDR2 FQDESV (reference sequence). V was pared by 4 bases and J by 0 bases, with 4 bases of the junction left unmatched. The CDR3 reads CASSSRDRVSYNEQFF. CDR3 coding DNA: TGTGCCAGCAGCTCAAGGGACAGGGTCTCCTACAATGAGCAGTTCTTC.

CDR3 sequence reads: CASSQGGYSYNEQFF. The CDR3 coding sequence is TGCGCCAGCAGCCAAGGGGGATACTCCTACAATGAGCAGTTCTTC. The V call is TRBV4-1, the J call TRBJ2-1; D unresolved. Germline V gene data show CDR1 as MGHRA and CDR2 as YSYEKL. The germline V and J ends were trimmed by 1 base and 0 bases, with 7 bases remaining between them. This CDR3 comprises 15 residues.

This clonotype was observed a handful of times. The chain carries TRBV5-1 and TRBJ2-5; TRBD2 matches 11 bases. Germline V gene lookup returns CDR1 SGHRS and CDR2 YFSETQ. The trim removed 1 base at V and 3 bases at J, leaving 2 bases unmatched. The CDR3 spans 15 residues. CDR3 sequence: CASSLSGLAEETQYF. The CDR3 nucleotides are TGCGCCAGCAGCTTGTCGGGACTAGCGGAAGAGACCCAGTACTTC.

This clonotype has at least ten counts. This chain connects TRBV7-2 to TRBJ2-7; 7 bases match TRBD2. Trimming took 1 base from V and 7 from J; bases not matched to a gene: 10. The CDR3 contains 15 residues. Germline assignment: CDR1 SGHTA and CDR2 FQGNSA. The CDR3 spells CASSLVGGKVGEQYF. DNA for the CDR3: TGTGCCAGCAGCTTAGTCGGGGGGAAGGTGGGGGAGCAGTACTTC.

The chain has TRBV10-1 and TRBJ2-1; 13 bases match TRBD2. The CDR3 has 19 residues. The germline gives CDR1 WNHNN, CDR2 SYGVQD (reference sequence). Trimming cost V 8 bases and J 8 bases; bases outside gene matches: 21. The CDR3 sequence is CASGGGTSGIILPGDEQFF. CDR3 nucleotides: TGCGCCAGCGGAGGGGGGACTAGCGGGATAATACTCCCGGGGGATGAGCAGTTCTTC.

V and J are TRBV3-1 and TRBJ2-1; perhaps TRBD2 as D (5 bases). The CDR3 contains 15 residues. CDR1 LGHDT and CDR2 YNNKEL come from the germline V gene (reference sequence). V lost 4 bases to trimming and J lost 5 bases, with 15 bases between them. The CDR3 here is CASSRGGSPDNEQFF. The CDR3, as DNA: TGTGCCAGCAGCCGAGGAGGATCCCCTGACAATGAGCAGTTCTTC.

V is TRBV30 and J is TRBJ2-2; D may be TRBD1 (5 bases). From germline, CDR1 is GTSNPN and CDR2 SVGIG (reference sequence). Trimming took 1 base from V and 5 from J, leaving 14 bases between them. The CDR3 contains 15 residues. The CDR3 sequence is CAWSAGFVSTGELFF. In DNA, the CDR3 is TGTGCCTGGAGTGCAGGGTTTGTATCGACCGGGGAGCTGTTTTTT.

J is TRBJ2-3 and V is TRBV3-1; D possibly corresponds to TRBD2 (5 bases). This CDR3 has 15 amino acids. Germline loops: CDR1 LGHDT, CDR2 YNNKEL (reference sequence). V was shortened by 4 bases and J by 2 bases, with 13 bases between the two germline ends. For the CDR3, the DNA is TGTGCCAGCAGCCCGGAGGTCTGGGACACAGATACGCAGTATTTT. Amino acids: CASSPEVWDTDTQYF.